One sample yielded the 31 T cell receptor beta chains listed below, sequenced in a study of T cells after yellow fever vaccination. TCRdb itself ran the 5' RACE reads through MiXCR, one entry per CDR3 protein. The sample has a few hundred thousand distinct CDR3 sequences; 6.8% are singletons. Specimen: PBMCs, collected around 45 days after the first yellow fever vaccination. The source is a man younger than 35 who received the YFV17D yellow fever vaccine.

The chain carries TRBV29-1 and TRBJ2-1; D is unresolved. Deletions cut 3 bases from V and 7 bases from J, with 10 bases between. The CDR3 covers 12 residues. Germline assignment: CDR1 SQVTM and CDR2 ANQGSEA. CDR3 in amino acids: CSVDVGSNEQFF. The CDR3 DNA follows: TGCAGCGTTGATGTAGGGTCAAATGAGCAGTTCTTC.

A few counts support this clonotype. This sequence joins TRBV7-2 and TRBJ1-2; D may be TRBD1 (6 bases). Between the trimmed V and J ends, which lost 0 bases and 8 bases, there was a span of 13 bases. This CDR3 is built from 14 residues. Germline lookup yields CDR1 SGHTA and CDR2 FQGNSA. CDR3 amino acids: CASSLAMGARGYTF. In DNA, the CDR3 is TGTGCCAGCAGCTTAGCGATGGGGGCGCGAGGCTACACCTTC.

The chain has TRBV20-1 and TRBJ2-7; the match to TRBD2 covers 7 bases. V dropped 1 base and J dropped 3; count of bases not matched to a gene: 3. The CDR3 is made up of 13 amino acids. CDR1 DFQATT and CDR2 SNEGSKA come from the germline V gene (reference sequence). For the CDR3, the DNA is TGCAGTGCTAGAGCCGGACTAGACTACGAGCAGTACTTC. The encoded protein is CSARAGLDYEQYF.

This clonotype has just a few counts. V and J are TRBV7-9 and TRBJ2-5; TRBD2 aligns across 9 bases. The ends lost 5 bases at V and 5 bases at J; junction bases unmatched: 12. Per germline, CDR1 SEHNR and CDR2 FQNEAQ (reference sequence). This CDR3 has 16 residues. CDR3 protein: CASSPRLAGRWETQYF. DNA of the CDR3: TGTGCCAGCAGCCCTCGGCTAGCGGGAAGGTGGGAGACCCAGTACTTC. Based on the CDR3 plus reference TRBV7-9 and TRBJ2-5, the full variable domain is DTGVSQNPRHKITKRGQNVTFRCDPISEHNRLYWYRQTLGQGPEFLTYFQNEAQLEKSRLLSDRFSAERPKGSFSTLEIQRTEQGDSAMYLCASSPRLAGRWETQYFGPGTRLLVL.

This clonotype appeared many times. The chain carries TRBV6-2 or TRBV6-3 and TRBJ2-7; no reliable D call. The CDR3 has 9 residues. Trimming took 7 bases from V and 9 from J, leaving 7 bases between them. CDR1 is MNHEY, CDR2 SVGEGT, per germline. The CDR3 here is CASTPTQYV. CDR3 bases: TGTGCCAGCACGCCGACGCAGTACGTC.

This clonotype was counted only a few times. The rearrangement uses TRBV7-2 and TRBJ2-7; 7 positions agree with TRBD1. CDR1 SGHTA and CDR2 FQGNSA come from the germline V gene. CDR3 length equals 13 residues. The V segment lost 6 bases and the J segment 1 base; nucleotides outside the gene matches: 3. This CDR3 reads CASRQTGSYEQYF. The CDR3 DNA is TGTGCCAGCAGGCAGACAGGGTCCTACGAGCAGTACTTC.

This clonotype appeared a few times. The chain couples TRBV7-9 to TRBJ2-1; maybe TRBD1 (5 bases). The V and J ends lost 6 bases and 10 bases respectively, with 16 bases between them. CDR1 SEHNR and CDR2 FQNEAQ come from the germline V gene (reference sequence). The CDR3 is made up of 13 amino acids. The CDR3 sequence: CASRPPYSGEQFF. In DNA form, the CDR3 reads TGTGCCAGCAGACCCCCATACTCAGGGGAGCAGTTCTTC.

As DNA, the CDR3 is TGTGCCAGCGGCGTGGGCTCTGGAAACACCATATATTTT. As protein: CASGVGSGNTIYF. J is TRBJ1-3 and V is TRBV6-2 or TRBV6-3; no firm D call. CDR3 length: 13 residues. Per germline, CDR1 MNHEY and CDR2 SVGEGT. V was shortened by 8 bases and J by 0 bases, with 8 bases between the two germline ends.

In the case of this clonotype: One base away lies a much larger clone, so this may be a sequencing read error. The genes are TRBV9 and TRBJ2-2, with 10 bases identical to TRBD2. Germline V gene sequence: CDR1 SGDLS, CDR2 YYNGEE. There are 12 residues in the CDR3. The CDR3 is CAGSVAGGELFF. In nucleotides, the CDR3 is TGTGCCGGCAGCGTAGCGGGGGGAGAGCTGTTTTTT.

In this sample, this clonotype turned up a few times. The chain employs TRBV20-1 and TRBJ2-7; TRBD1 is a possible D gene (6 bases). The CDR3 runs to 13 residues. Trimming took 3 bases from V and 2 from J, leaving 11 bases between them. Germline CDR1 reads DFQATT; CDR2 reads SNEGSKA (reference sequence). CDR3 amino acids: CSASGTPTYEQYF. CDR3 coding DNA: TGCAGTGCTAGTGGGACACCCACCTACGAGCAGTACTTC.

This clonotype appeared a few times. An end of the junction does not agree with germline; a read error may underlie this. The V call is TRBV5-1, the J call TRBJ1-6, with TRBD1 identical over 8 bases. This CDR3 has 18 amino acids. Per germline, CDR1 SGHRS and CDR2 YFSETQ. CDR3 residues: CTSSLAGLDRAYNSPLHF. DNA of the CDR3: TGCACCAGCAGCTTGGCTGGTCTGGACAGGGCGTATAATTCACCCCTCCACTTT.

This clonotype was seen repeatedly, ten times or more. The chain has TRBV12-5 and TRBJ2-1, with 10 bases lining up with TRBD2. V was clipped by 2 bases and J by 11 bases; unmatched bases: 12. Germline-derived CDR1 and CDR2 are LGHNT and FRNRAP. This CDR3 comprises 16 residues. The CDR3 nucleotides read TGTGCTAGTGGTTTGATCCTAGCGGGGGTTCCTAGGAAGCAGTTCTTC. It encodes CASGLILAGVPRKQFF.

The rearrangement joins TRBV5-4 to TRBJ2-3, with D possibly being TRBD2 (5 bases). This CDR3 region has 13 residues. Germline V CDR1 and CDR2: SGHNT, YYREEE (reference sequence). Trimming left V 3 bases short and J 4 bases short, with 9 bases between. CDR3 amino acids: CASSSWTADTQYF. DNA for the CDR3: TGTGCCAGCAGCTCATGGACTGCAGATACGCAGTATTTT.

CDR3: CASSYLQGRTGELFF. The CDR3, as DNA: TGTGCCAGCAGTTATCTACAGGGGCGGACCGGGGAGCTGTTTTTT. This chain links TRBV6-2 or TRBV6-3 with TRBJ2-2; TRBD1 matches at 7 bases. Unmatched junction bases numbered 6, after V lost 3 bases and J lost 5 bases. The CDR3 has 15 amino acids. Germline V gives CDR1 MNHEY, CDR2 SVGEGT.

This clonotype was counted ten times or more. The genes are TRBV7-3 and TRBJ2-7; D call uncertain. This CDR3 has 12 residues. Germline CDR1 and CDR2: SGHTA and FQGTGA. Deletions cut 5 bases from V and 3 bases from J, with 8 bases between. The CDR3 sequence: CASSAEVYEQYF. CDR3 coding DNA: TGTGCCAGCAGCGCCGAGGTCTACGAGCAGTACTTC.

This clonotype was recorded many times. The V call is TRBV7-6, the J call TRBJ2-3; 14 bases fit TRBD2. CDR1 is SGHVS and CDR2 is FNYEAQ in the germline V gene. V was pared by 4 bases and J by 3 bases, with 6 bases of the junction left unmatched. This CDR3 is 17 amino acids long. The CDR3 sequence is CASSSWTSGGITDTQYF. The CDR3 DNA reads as TGTGCCAGCAGCTCGTGGACTAGCGGGGGGATAACAGATACGCAGTATTTT.

This clonotype came up a few times. The rearrangement links TRBV11-1 to TRBJ2-2; D unresolved. In germline, CDR1 is SGHAT, CDR2 FQDESV (reference sequence). Trimming shortened V by 5 bases and J by 4 bases, and 26 bases separated the two germline ends. The length of the CDR3 is 19 residues. The CDR3 reads CASSDTSALLGPLTGELFF. CDR3 in DNA: TGTGCCAGCAGCGACACCAGTGCCCTTCTAGGCCCCCTCACCGGGGAGCTGTTTTTT.

This clonotype was observed a few times. The rearrangement uses TRBV20-1 and TRBJ1-4; tentatively, D is TRBD1 (5 bases). This CDR3 has 13 residues. Between the trimmed V and J ends, which lost 3 bases and 0 bases, there was a span of 5 bases. CDR1 is DFQATT, CDR2 SNEGSKA, per germline (reference sequence). The CDR3 DNA reads TGCAGTGCTAGGGGGGCAACTAATGAAAAACTGTTTTTT. Translating it yields CSARGATNEKLFF.

This chain connects TRBV4-1 to TRBJ2-3; TRBD2 matches 10 bases. This CDR3 region has 18 residues. With 4 bases clipped from V and 5 bases from J, the junction kept 15 bases outside the gene matches. The germline V gene has CDR1 MGHRA and CDR2 YSYEKL. The CDR3 DNA follows: TGCGCCAGCAGCCGAGCAAGAGATAGCGGGGGGATGGTAGATACGCAGTATTTT. Its translation: CASSRARDSGGMVDTQYF.

This clonotype appeared a few times. The genes are TRBV30 and TRBJ1-2; D gene ambiguous. Germline CDR1 GTSNPN, CDR2 SVGIG (reference sequence). This CDR3 is 10 amino acids long. Trimming cost V 4 bases and J 5 bases, with 5 bases left between them. This CDR3 reads CAWNSYGYTF. CDR3 nucleotide sequence: TGTGCCTGGAATTCATATGGCTACACCTTC.

The gene calls are TRBV20-1 and TRBJ1-5; 7 bases are shared with TRBD1. The CDR3 loop spans 13 amino acids. Looked up from germline, CDR1 is DFQATT and CDR2 is SNEGSKA (reference sequence). V was pared by 6 bases and J by 5 bases, with 7 bases of the junction left unmatched. CDR3 bases: TGCAGTGCGGGCAGGGACAGTTATCAGCCCCAGCATTTT. Protein sequence: CSAGRDSYQPQHF.

The chain uses TRBV7-2 and TRBJ1-5, with D perhaps TRBD1 (5 bases). Germline-derived CDR1 and CDR2 are SGHTA and FQGNSA. The CDR3 spans 13 residues. Between the trimmed V and J ends, which lost 4 bases and 7 bases, there was a span of 11 bases. The CDR3 here is CASSYTGQQPQHF. CDR3 in DNA: TGTGCCAGCAGCTATACGGGGCAGCAGCCCCAGCATTTT.

This clonotype has a count of ten or more. This chain connects TRBV15 to TRBJ2-1; 8 bases line up with TRBD1. Unmatched junction bases numbered 2, after V lost 1 base and J lost 0 bases. CDR1 and CDR2 from the germline V gene are LNHNV and YYDKDF (reference sequence). The length of the CDR3 is 16 residues. CDR3 nucleotides: TGTGCCACCAGCAGAGGACAGGGGAGCTCCTACAATGAGCAGTTCTTC. It is translated as CATSRGQGSSYNEQFF.

This clonotype showed up just a few times. The chain has TRBV7-8 and TRBJ2-5, with 13 bases aligning to TRBD2. Per germline, CDR1 SGHVS and CDR2 FQNEAQ. The CDR3 is made up of 16 amino acids. V lost 4 bases to trimming and J lost 2 bases; unmatched junction nucleotides: 4. For the CDR3, the DNA is TGTGCCAGCAGCTCCGGACTAGCGGGGGAACAAGAGACCCAGTACTTC. The encoded protein is CASSSGLAGEQETQYF.

This clonotype was observed a few times. The V gene is TRBV7-3, the J gene TRBJ1-2; D is unresolved. Between the trimmed V and J ends, which lost 3 bases and 8 bases, there was a span of 16 bases. The CDR3 has 14 residues. Germline V gene lookup returns CDR1 SGHTA and CDR2 FQGTGA. As DNA, the CDR3 is TGTGCCAGCAGCTTGATGCGCCTCCCGTGGGGCTACACCTTC. This codes for CASSLMRLPWGYTF.

The sample holds a few counts of this clonotype. The rearrangement links TRBV5-1 to TRBJ2-7; D gene uncertain. CDR1 and CDR2 (germline): SGHRS, YFSETQ. V lost 0 bases and J lost 0, with 7 bases in between. This CDR3 spans 14 amino acids. In DNA, the CDR3 is TGCGCCAGCAGCTTGGACTCAGCCTCCTACGAGCAGTACGTC. Translating it yields CASSLDSASYEQYV.

The chain has TRBV30 and TRBJ2-7; the match to TRBD1 covers 10 bases. The germline gives CDR1 GTSNPN, CDR2 SVGIG (reference sequence). With V trimmed by 4 bases and J by 5 bases, 5 bases remained unmatched. CDR3 length equals 13 residues. The CDR3 spells CAWNRDRGDEQYF. The CDR3 DNA is TGTGCCTGGAACCGGGACAGGGGAGACGAGCAGTACTTC.

The chain recombines TRBV12-3 or TRBV12-4 with TRBJ1-4; TRBD1 might be the D (5 bases). V was pared by 2 bases and J by 7 bases, with 20 bases between. CDR3 size: 17 residues. The CDR3 region has the DNA TGTGCCAGCAGTTTATGCCGCCTCGGGTGGGACGGTGAAAAACTGTTTTTT. Amino acid sequence: CASSLCRLGWDGEKLFF.

This sequence joins TRBV12-3 or TRBV12-4 and TRBJ2-3; D is perhaps TRBD1 (5 bases). The CDR3 is 13 residues long. The ends were cut back, 3 bases at V and 4 bases at J, with 8 bases in the middle. The CDR3 nucleotides read TGTGCCAGCAGTTTTCAGGGTGCAGATACGCAGTATTTT. Translation gives CASSFQGADTQYF.

This clonotype has ten or more counts. The chain employs TRBV7-2 and TRBJ2-5; 12 positions match TRBD2. J gave up 5 bases and V 3 bases, and 1 base lay outside the gene matches. Germline-derived CDR1 and CDR2 are SGHTA and FQGNSA. CDR3 size: 14 residues. CDR3 loop: CASSFGLAGETQYF. DNA for the CDR3: TGTGCCAGCAGCTTTGGACTAGCGGGGGAGACCCAGTACTTC.

This clonotype was detected many times. The chain couples TRBV10-3 to TRBJ2-7; 12 bases map to TRBD2. V was pared by 0 bases and J by 5 bases, with 2 bases of the junction left unmatched. Germline CDR1 and CDR2: ENHRY and SYGVKD. The CDR3 totals 15 residues. CDR3 nucleotides: TGTGCCATCAGTGAGTCGACTAGCGGGGGCGACGAGCAGTACTTC. It translates to CAISESTSGGDEQYF.